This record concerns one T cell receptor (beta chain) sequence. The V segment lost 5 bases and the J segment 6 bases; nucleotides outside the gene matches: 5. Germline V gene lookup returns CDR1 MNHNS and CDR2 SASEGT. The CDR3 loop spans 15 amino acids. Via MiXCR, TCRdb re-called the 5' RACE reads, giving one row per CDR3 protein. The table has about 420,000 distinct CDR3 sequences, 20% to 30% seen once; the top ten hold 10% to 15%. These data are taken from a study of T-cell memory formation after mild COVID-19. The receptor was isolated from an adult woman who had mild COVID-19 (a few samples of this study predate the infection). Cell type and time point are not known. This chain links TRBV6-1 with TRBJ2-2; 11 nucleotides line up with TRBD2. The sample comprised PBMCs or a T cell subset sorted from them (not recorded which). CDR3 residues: CASSTGTSGAGELFF. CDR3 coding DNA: TGTGCCAGCAGTACCGGGACTAGCGGAGCCGGGGAGCTGTTTTTT.